The entry that follows covers one TCR beta chain sequence. The target antigen is unknown. These data come from a study of post-analysis software for immune sequencing data. General study results and limits: In multiple sclerosis, normalized Chao1 diversity was significantly below that of controls. Controls had lower frequencies than patients of 4 or 5 TRBV segments, which included TRBV5-6, TRBV5-1 and TRBV20-1.

TCR beta cDNA libraries had unique molecular identifiers. TCRdb itself ran the PCR reads through MiXCR, one entry per CDR3 protein. The profile shows hundreds of thousands of distinct CDR3 sequences, about 27% of them singletons. This CDR3 has 18 amino acids. Trimming took 7 bases from V and 3 from J; bases not matched to a gene: 11. Germline V gene sequence: CDR1 SNHLY, CDR2 FYNNEI. The sample was blood. The sequence was collected from a girl aged 5-17 years with multiple sclerosis. The chain recombines TRBV2 with TRBJ2-1; 14 bases are a match to TRBD2. This CDR3 is CASIFGTSGSVDYNEQFF. The CDR3, as DNA: TGTGCCAGCATCTTCGGGACTAGCGGGAGTGTGGACTACAATGAGCAGTTCTTC.